The sequence of this TCR beta chain was determined in a study of T cells after yellow fever vaccination. The CDR3 consists of 16 residues. The V and J ends lost 1 base and 0 bases respectively, with 10 bases between them. Germline V CDR1 and CDR2: SGHTA, FQGNSA. TCRdb redid the calling of the 5' RACE reads with MiXCR, one entry per CDR3 protein. The profile shows hundreds of thousands of distinct CDR3 sequences, roughly an eighth of them singletons. This chain uses TRBV7-2 with TRBJ2-1; D is undetermined. This clonotype was obtained from a man between 18 and 35 years old who received the YFV17D yellow fever vaccine. The sample consisted of CD4+ T cells sorted from PBMCs, taken 15 days after the yellow fever booster vaccination. This CDR3 reads CASSLVAASSYNEQFF. The CDR3 DNA reads as TGTGCCAGCAGCTTAGTCGCGGCGAGCTCCTACAATGAGCAGTTCTTC.